The 15 T cell receptor beta chains below were found in one sample sequenced in a study of blood T cell repertoires in COVID-19. Sequencing used immunoSEQ multiplex PCR; TCRdb keeps in-frame clones, though not all of them. The sample lists more than 45,000 clones; about 90% were seen once. Sequenced input: peripheral blood. These receptors were taken from a man between 60 and 75 years old with acute or convalescent COVID-19.

This chain links TRBV28 with TRBJ1-1; D remains ambiguous. The V and J ends lost 3 bases and 3 bases respectively, with 11 bases between them. CDR3 length equals 14 residues. Looked up from germline, CDR1 is MDHEN and CDR2 is SYDVKM. CDR3 coding DNA: TGTGCCAGCAGTTTCCCGGGGATCGACACTGAAGCTTTCTTT. Translation: CASSFPGIDTEAFF.

The rearrangement links TRBV7-2 to TRBJ2-1; 10 bases map to TRBD1. J was trimmed by 7 bases and V by 3 bases; bases with no gene match: 6. The CDR3 extends over 15 amino acids. Germline V lookup: CDR1 SGHTA, CDR2 FQGNSA. CDR3 nucleotides: TGTGCCAGCAGCTTTGGGGACAGGGGAGGGAATGAGCAGTTCTTC. The encoded protein is CASSFGDRGGNEQFF.

J is TRBJ2-1 and V is TRBV7-2, with D perhaps matching TRBD2 (6 bases). CDR3 size: 18 residues. The V end was cut by 0 bases, the J end by 5 bases, with 20 bases between. Germline values: CDR1 SGHTA, CDR2 FQGNSA. The CDR3 protein is CASSLAFVGGSHHNEQFF. The CDR3 coding sequence is TGTGCCAGCAGCTTAGCGTTTGTGGGAGGATCACATCACAATGAGCAGTTCTTC.

This rearrangement joins TRBV28 to TRBJ2-7, with D possibly TRBD2 on 5 matching bases. The CDR3 extends over 13 amino acids. Trimming shortened V by 3 bases and J by 3 bases, and 9 bases separated the two germline ends. The germline gives CDR1 MDHEN, CDR2 SYDVKM. The chain's CDR3 is CASSLDLFYEQYF. DNA for the CDR3: TGTGCCAGCAGTTTGGACTTATTCTACGAGCAGTACTTC.

The chain employs TRBV7-9 and TRBJ2-1, with 9 nucleotides matching TRBD2. The CDR3 has 16 amino acids. From germline, CDR1 is SEHNR and CDR2 FQNEAQ (reference sequence). J was trimmed by 1 base and V by 3 bases; bases with no gene match: 4. CDR3 nucleotide sequence: TGTGCCAGCAGCTTCCGTAGCGGGAGTTCCTACAATGAGCAGTTCTTC. This gives the protein CASSFRSGSSYNEQFF.

The chain links TRBV7-9 to TRBJ1-2, with D possibly TRBD1 on 6 matching bases. Trimming took off 6 bases at V and 4 bases at J, with 18 bases between the two ends. The CDR3 extends over 15 amino acids. The germline CDR1 and CDR2 sequences are SEHNR and FQNEAQ (reference sequence). The CDR3 coding sequence is TGTGCCAGCAGACCTACGGGGGGACAAATCTATGGCTACACCTTC. Translating it yields CASRPTGGQIYGYTF.

This chain joins TRBV5-4 and TRBJ2-2; 8 bases are a match to TRBD2. The CDR3 covers 17 residues. The ends lost 4 bases at V and 2 bases at J; junction bases unmatched: 10. CDR1 is SGHNT and CDR2 is YYREEE in the germline V gene (reference sequence). CDR3 sequence reads: CASSGDSGGINTGELFF. CDR3 bases: TGTGCCAGCAGCGGGGATTCGGGGGGGATCAACACCGGGGAGCTGTTTTTT.

This chain links TRBV10-3 with TRBJ2-6, with 9 bases that match TRBD1. J lost 0 bases, V lost 8 bases, and 8 bases had no gene match. The CDR3 extends over 17 amino acids. Germline V gene sequence: CDR1 ENHRY, CDR2 SYGVKD. CDR3 residues: CAIGAGQGFSGANVLTF. As DNA, the CDR3 is TGTGCCATCGGGGCAGGACAGGGGTTCTCTGGGGCCAACGTCCTGACTTTC.

V usage is TRBV18 and J usage is TRBJ2-5; 8 nucleotides align to TRBD2. Germline V gene lookup returns CDR1 KGHSH and CDR2 LQKENI. The V gene end was trimmed by 0 bases and the J gene end by 5 bases; junction bases not matched to a gene: 8. The CDR3 length is 16 residues. CDR3 sequence (DNA): TGTGCCAGCTCACCACCGAAAGCGGGAGTTTGGGAGACCCAGTACTTC. Translation: CASSPPKAGVWETQYF. Full variable domain (outside the CDR3, taken from reference TRBV18 and TRBJ2-5): NAGVMQNPRHLVRRRGQEARLRCSPMKGHSHVYWYRQLPEEGLKFMVYLQKENIIDESGMPKERFSAEFPKEGPSILRIQQVVRGDSAAYFCASSPPKAGVWETQYFGPGTRLLVL.

This sequence joins TRBV30 and TRBJ2-7; TRBD1 agrees at 7 bases. This CDR3 has 13 residues. Germline V CDR1 and CDR2: GTSNPN, SVGIG (reference sequence). J was trimmed by 6 bases and V by 2 bases; bases with no gene match: 7. CDR3 region: CAWSPGTETEQYF. In DNA form, the CDR3 reads TGTGCCTGGAGTCCCGGGACAGAGACCGAGCAGTACTTC. Full variable domain (remainder filled in from reference TRBV30 and TRBJ2-7): SQTIHQWPATLVQPVGSPLSLECTVEGTSNPNLYWYRQAAGRGLQLLFYSVGIGQISSEVPQNLSASRPQDRQFILSSKKLLLSDSGFYLCAWSPGTETEQYFGPGTRLTVT.

The rearrangement uses TRBV9 and TRBJ2-7; 10 bases map to TRBD2. The V segment lost 0 bases and the J segment 2 bases; nucleotides outside the gene matches: 8. From germline, CDR1 is SGDLS and CDR2 YYNGEE. The CDR3 is made up of 17 amino acids. The CDR3: CASSVGIAGGGAYEQYF. CDR3 nucleotides: TGTGCCAGCAGCGTAGGAATAGCGGGAGGTGGGGCCTACGAGCAGTACTTC.

The chain employs TRBV29-1 and TRBJ1-6, with D maybe TRBD1 (5 bases). Germline-derived CDR1 and CDR2 are SQVTM and ANQGSEA. The CDR3 has 16 amino acids. V lost 6 bases, J lost 5 bases, and 20 bases lay in between. The CDR3 sequence: CSVSMGGVGNNSPLHF. DNA for the CDR3: TGCAGCGTCTCGATGGGGGGAGTAGGAAATAATTCACCCCTCCACTTT.

The rearrangement links TRBV28 to TRBJ2-7; possibly TRBD2 for D (6 bases). Germline-derived CDR1 and CDR2 are MDHEN and SYDVKM. Trimming shortened V by 2 bases and J by 3 bases, and 17 bases separated the two germline ends. The CDR3 loop spans 16 amino acids. The CDR3 protein is CASSLPGGTLGYEQYF. The CDR3 DNA is TGTGCCAGCAGTTTACCAGGAGGGACGCTCGGCTACGAGCAGTACTTC.

This clone was recorded once. J is TRBJ2-1 and V is TRBV19; 7 bases align to TRBD2. The CDR3 sequence is 16 residues long. Looked up from germline, CDR1 is LNHDA and CDR2 is SQIVND (reference sequence). V lost 3 bases and J lost 5; bases outside the gene matches: 10. The CDR3 sequence is CASSIETGEGHNEQFF. For the CDR3, the DNA is TGTGCCAGTAGTATCGAAACTGGGGAGGGTCACAATGAGCAGTTCTTC.

The genes are TRBV4-3 and TRBJ1-4; no clear D gene. This CDR3 is 17 amino acids long. Trimming left V 4 bases short and J 0 bases short, with 15 bases between. Looked up from germline, CDR1 is LGHNA and CDR2 is YSLEER. In nucleotides, the CDR3 is TGCGCCAGCAGCCCCTCGCGGGGAGCTGCAACTAATGAAAAACTGTTTTTT. It codes for CASSPSRGAATNEKLFF.